This T cell receptor (beta chain) was sequenced in a study of T cells in Graves' hyperthyroidism and ophthalmopathy. Study-level background: Peripheral blood was drawn at first diagnosis, prior to all treatment. Broader study findings: Most thyroid clonotypes expanded above 0.001 were also detected in blood.

Hyperthyroidism was newly diagnosed in patients aged 18 to 65 (duration under 2 months). The study left out patients who had uncontrolled infection, other autoimmune disease, pregnancy or lactation. This clonotype occurred many times. Its antigen is currently unknown. The TCR beta CDR3 regions underwent amplification using RNA transcripts as the source. First-round RT-PCR with HTBI primers amplified the TCR CDR3 region. TCRdb used MiXCR to reprocess the multiplex PCR reads, holding one entry per CDR3 protein. The data contain around 300,000 distinct CDR3 sequences, approximately 14% of them singletons. The CDR3 spans 17 residues. Unmatched junction bases numbered 10, after V lost 0 bases and J lost 6 bases. Germline CDR1 reads SGHNT; CDR2 reads YENEEA.

The TCR originated in a woman between 25 and 40 years old with Graves' hyperthyroidism. The chain employs TRBV11-3 and TRBJ2-2; 7 positions agree with TRBD2. The sequencing sample was made of blood. The CDR3 is CASSLDRAGLSSGELFF. As DNA, the CDR3 is TGTGCCAGCAGCTTAGATCGAGCGGGACTTAGTTCCGGGGAGCTGTTTTTT.